Following are 9 T cell receptor beta chains from one sample sequenced in a study of early T cells in non-severe SARS-CoV-2 infection. TCRdb re-derived calls from the 5' RACE reads in MiXCR, one entry per CDR3 protein. In the table there are tens of thousands of distinct CDR3 sequences, 14% of which are singletons. Sequencing used whole blood. The receptors were sampled from an adult who was a healthcare worker with PCR-confirmed SARS-CoV-2 infection or an uninfected control (not recorded which).

This clonotype occurred a few times. The rearrangement links TRBV29-1 to TRBJ2-1, with 14 bases identical to TRBD2. Trimming took 6 bases from V and 10 from J; bases not matched to a gene: 5. The CDR3 sequence is 13 residues long. Germline CDR1 reads SQVTM; CDR2 reads ANQGSEA. CDR3 sequence: CSVTSGGAGEQFF. The CDR3 DNA is TGCAGCGTGACTAGCGGGGGGGCGGGAGAGCAGTTCTTC.

This clonotype was recorded a few times. The chain joins TRBV19 to TRBJ1-5, with D perhaps matching TRBD1 (5 bases). The germline V gene encodes CDR1 LNHDA and CDR2 SQIVND (reference sequence). CDR3 length: 13 amino acids. Trimming stripped 9 bases from V and 4 bases from J, with 13 bases between. CDR3 nucleotide sequence: TGTGCCAGCAAGGACATGCTGAATCAGCCCCAGCATTTT. This encodes CASKDMLNQPQHF.

This clonotype was detected only a few times. The chain employs TRBV4-1 and TRBJ2-5, with 8 bases identical to TRBD1. After removal of 0 bases from V and 0 bases from J, the junction contained 3 bases not matched to a gene. Germline V CDR1 and CDR2: MGHRA, YSYEKL. The CDR3 extends over 16 amino acids. CDR3 sequence reads: CASSQDTGGYQETQYF. Here the CDR3 DNA reads TGCGCCAGCAGCCAAGATACAGGGGGATACCAAGAGACCCAGTACTTC.

A few counts support this clonotype. The chain has TRBV6-5 and TRBJ2-3, with 7 positions matching TRBD2. The CDR3 loop spans 15 amino acids. With 2 bases clipped from V and 2 bases from J, the junction kept 4 bases outside the gene matches. Germline-derived CDR1 and CDR2 are MNHEY and SVGAGI. The CDR3 reads CASSYQRGYTDTQYF. The CDR3 coding sequence is TGTGCCAGCAGTTACCAGCGGGGTTACACAGATACGCAGTATTTT.

This chain joins TRBV7-2 and TRBJ2-2; no clear D gene. Germline CDR1 reads SGHTA; CDR2 reads FQGNSA. CDR3 length: 14 amino acids. V lost 3 bases, J lost 6 bases, and 11 bases lay in between. CDR3 in amino acids: CASSFRFASGELFF. The CDR3 coding sequence is TGTGCCAGCAGCTTTCGGTTCGCATCCGGGGAGCTGTTTTTT.

This clonotype was seen ten or more times. The rearrangement joins TRBV7-8 to TRBJ1-2; D is undetermined. Germline loops: CDR1 SGHVS, CDR2 FQNEAQ. This CDR3 has 15 amino acids. Trimming stripped 7 bases from V and 5 bases from J, with 20 bases between. DNA of the CDR3: TGTGCCAGCATTGAATCGACGGGATTCGGATATGGCTACACCTTC. Translating it yields CASIESTGFGYGYTF.

The table lists this clonotype with many counts. The rearrangement links TRBV7-9 to TRBJ2-3; D call uncertain. This CDR3 is built from 11 residues. V was pared by 2 bases and J by 4 bases, with 1 base between. The V gene's germline CDR1 is SEHNR and CDR2 FQNEAQ (reference sequence). The CDR3 region has the DNA TGTGCCAGCAGCTTACCAGATACGCAGTATTTT. Protein sequence: CASSLPDTQYF.

The chain links TRBV10-2 to TRBJ2-1; 8 bases map to TRBD1. The CDR3 is 15 residues long. Germline CDR1 reads WSHSY; CDR2 reads SAAADI. Losses at the gene ends were 4 bases for V and 5 bases for J; bases not matched to a gene: 7. CDR3 in amino acids: CASSVDRGYDNEQFF. Written as DNA, the CDR3 is TGCGCCAGCAGTGTCGACAGGGGCTACGACAATGAGCAGTTCTTC.

This clonotype has a handful of counts. The chain uses TRBV19 and TRBJ1-2, with D maybe TRBD1 (5 bases). Germline V lookup: CDR1 LNHDA, CDR2 SQIVND (reference sequence). V lost 7 bases and J lost 0, with 15 bases in between. The CDR3 has 15 amino acids. CDR3 region: CASNSPGDPNYGYTF. The CDR3 DNA follows: TGTGCCAGTAATAGCCCGGGGGATCCTAACTATGGCTACACCTTC.